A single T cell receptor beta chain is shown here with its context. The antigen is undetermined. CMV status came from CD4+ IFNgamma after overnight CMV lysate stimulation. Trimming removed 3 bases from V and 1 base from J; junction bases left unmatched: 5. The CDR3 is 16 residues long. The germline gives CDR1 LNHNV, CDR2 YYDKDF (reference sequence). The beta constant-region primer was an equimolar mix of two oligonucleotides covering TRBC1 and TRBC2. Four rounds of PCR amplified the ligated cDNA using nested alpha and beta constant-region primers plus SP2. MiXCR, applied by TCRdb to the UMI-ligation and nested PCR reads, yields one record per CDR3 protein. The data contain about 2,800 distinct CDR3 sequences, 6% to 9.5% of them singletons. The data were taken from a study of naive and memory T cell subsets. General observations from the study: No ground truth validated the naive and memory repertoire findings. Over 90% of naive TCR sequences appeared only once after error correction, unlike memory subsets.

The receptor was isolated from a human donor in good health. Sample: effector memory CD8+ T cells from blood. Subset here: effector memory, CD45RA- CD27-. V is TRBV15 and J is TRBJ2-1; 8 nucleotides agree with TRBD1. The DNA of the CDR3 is TGTGCCACCAGCAGCCCCGGACAGGGATCCTACAATGAGCAGTTCTTC. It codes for CATSSPGQGSYNEQFF.